Below, 22 T cell receptor beta chains from the same sample are listed, as sequenced in a study of cytomegalovirus exposure and HLA in healthy donors. The study ran its PCR with 60 Vbeta and 13 Jbeta primers. The table came from immunoSEQ multiplex PCR; TCRdb's copy has only in-frame clones and leaves some out. The sample yields fewer than 120,000 clones, 76% seen once. Sample: PBMCs. These receptors were collected from a man aged 25-40 years in good health and CMV-seropositive.

This chain joins TRBV5-4 and TRBJ2-7; TRBD2 matches at 9 bases. V gave up 4 bases and J gave up 6 bases; unmatched junction bases: 5. Germline V gene data show CDR1 as SGHNT and CDR2 as YYREEE (reference sequence). This CDR3 is 13 amino acids long. CDR3 sequence: CASSAGLATEQYF. As DNA, the CDR3 is TGTGCCAGCAGCGCGGGACTAGCCACCGAGCAGTACTTC.

V is TRBV28 and J is TRBJ2-5; the match to TRBD2 covers 14 bases. V shed 5 bases, J shed 4 bases, and the junction held 6 bases outside the gene matches. The germline gives CDR1 MDHEN, CDR2 SYDVKM. The CDR3 contains 16 residues. CDR3 in amino acids: CASSLGLAGGRETQYF. In DNA, the CDR3 is TGTGCCAGCAGTCTCGGACTAGCGGGGGGAAGAGAGACCCAGTACTTC.

Details on this clone: One end of the junction does not line up with germline, which may come from a read error. In the same sample, other DNA sequences code for this CDR3. The chain uses TRBV28 and TRBJ1-2, with D hard to call. This CDR3 has 13 amino acids. From germline, CDR1 is MDHEN and CDR2 SYDVKM. The CDR3 coding sequence is TGCGCCAGCAGTTCACGGGGATACTATGGCTACACCTTC. Residues: CASSSRGYYGYTF.

The genes are TRBV9 and TRBJ1-1, with D possibly matching TRBD1 (5 bases). This CDR3 region has 14 residues. Germline V CDR1 and CDR2: SGDLS, YYNGEE. Trimming took 4 bases from V and 5 from J, leaving 15 bases between them. The DNA of the CDR3 is TGTGCCAGCAGCTCCCAGGGAGGGAGGACTGAAGCTTTCTTT. This codes for CASSSQGGRTEAFF.

V and J are TRBV28 and TRBJ2-7; D is unresolved. Trimming left V 7 bases short and J 4 bases short, with 11 bases between. Germline values: CDR1 MDHEN, CDR2 SYDVKM. This CDR3 contains 12 residues. CDR3 bases: TGTGCCAGCACCCGCGGCCATTACGAGCAGTACTTC. As protein: CASTRGHYEQYF.

This clone appeared a few times. The chain combines TRBV2 with TRBJ1-1; D unclear. Germline V gene sequence: CDR1 SNHLY, CDR2 FYNNEI. V lost 5 bases and J lost 0, with 7 bases in between. The CDR3 length is 13 residues. DNA of the CDR3: TGTGCCAGCAGTACACAGCTGAACACTGAAGCTTTCTTT. It is translated as CASSTQLNTEAFF.

This clone showed up just a few times. The CDR3 is CASSMVALDEQYF. The CDR3 coding sequence is TGTGCCAGTAGTATGGTGGCCCTTGACGAGCAGTACTTC. V gene TRBV19 combines with J gene TRBJ2-7; D gene unclear. Germline V lookup: CDR1 LNHDA, CDR2 SQIVND (reference sequence). Trimming removed 3 bases from V and 5 bases from J, with 11 bases in between. The CDR3 is 13 amino acids.

The V gene is TRBV6-5, the J gene TRBJ2-7; 8 bases agree with TRBD1. The germline gives CDR1 MNHEY, CDR2 SVGAGI. V was clipped by 6 bases and J by 4 bases; unmatched bases: 8. This CDR3 comprises 14 residues. This CDR3 reads CASSHGQGGYEQYF. As DNA, the CDR3 is TGTGCCAGCAGCCATGGACAGGGAGGTTACGAGCAGTACTTC.

V is TRBV6-5 and J is TRBJ2-7; D gene ambiguous. Deletions cut 0 bases from V and 3 bases from J, with 12 bases between. This CDR3 has 15 residues. CDR1 and CDR2 (germline): MNHEY, SVGAGI. The CDR3 loop is CASSYSRNGIYEQYF. The CDR3 coding sequence is TGTGCCAGCAGTTACTCGAGGAACGGTATCTACGAGCAGTACTTC.

This clone occurred a few times. This chain uses TRBV5-1 with TRBJ2-5; D not certain. V lost 1 base and J 1 base, leaving 8 bases between the germline ends. This CDR3 is 14 amino acids long. Germline-derived CDR1 and CDR2 are SGHRS and YFSETQ. DNA for the CDR3: TGCGCCAGCAGCTTGTTAGAACTCCAAGAGACCCAGTACTTC. Translated: CASSLLELQETQYF.

The genes are TRBV9 and TRBJ2-7; TRBD1 might be the D (5 bases). Germline V gives CDR1 SGDLS, CDR2 YYNGEE. V lost 0 bases, J lost 0 bases, and 10 bases lay in between. CDR3 length: 15 residues. The CDR3 here is CASSVGGTISYEQYF. Here the CDR3 DNA reads TGTGCCAGCAGCGTAGGGGGCACGATCTCCTACGAGCAGTACTTC. Looking up the rest from reference TRBV9 and TRBJ2-7 gives the full variable domain: DSGVTQTPKHLITATGQRVTLRCSPRSGDLSVYWYQQSLDQGLQFLIQYYNGEERAKGNILERFSAQQFPDLHSELNLSSLELGDSALYFCASSVGGTISYEQYFGPGTRLTVT.

The rearrangement links TRBV27 to TRBJ1-6; D is unresolved. V shed 5 bases and J shed 3 bases, with 8 bases lying between them. The CDR3 runs to 14 residues. CDR1 and CDR2 from the germline V gene are MNHEY and SMNVEV (reference sequence). The CDR3 sequence is CASSEGYYNSPLHF. CDR3 nucleotides: TGTGCCAGCAGTGAGGGATACTATAATTCACCCCTCCACTTT.

The J gene is TRBJ1-6, the V gene TRBV5-1, with no clear D. This CDR3 is 13 amino acids long. Looked up from germline, CDR1 is SGHRS and CDR2 is YFSETQ. Trimming stripped 1 base from V and 6 bases from J, with 5 bases between. The CDR3 nucleotides are TGCGCCAGCAGCTTGAGCTCTAATTCACCCCTCCACTTT. Translation: CASSLSSNSPLHF.

V gene TRBV27 combines with J gene TRBJ1-5; D might be TRBD1 (6 bases). CDR1 MNHEY and CDR2 SMNVEV come from the germline V gene (reference sequence). The CDR3 totals 14 residues. V was clipped by 3 bases and J by 4 bases, with 10 bases between them. This CDR3 reads CASSFSGANQPQHF. The CDR3 DNA is TGTGCCAGCAGTTTTTCAGGGGCTAATCAGCCCCAGCATTTT.

The chain employs TRBV5-1 and TRBJ2-2, with TRBD1 identical over 9 bases. This CDR3 has 15 amino acids. The germline gives CDR1 SGHRS, CDR2 YFSETQ. The V and J ends lost 3 bases and 4 bases, in that order; junction bases with no gene match: 4. The CDR3 region has the DNA TGCGCCAGCAGCTGGGACAGGGCCTCCACCGGGGAGCTGTTTTTT. Translation: CASSWDRASTGELFF. Together with reference TRBV5-1 and TRBJ2-2, the CDR3 gives the full variable domain: KAGVTQTPRYLIKTRGQQVTLSCSPISGHRSVSWYQQTPGQGLQFLFEYFSETQRNKGNFPGRFSGRQFSNSRSEMNVSTLELGDSALYLCASSWDRASTGELFFGEGSRLTVL.

This clone was recorded once. The chain recombines TRBV6-5 with TRBJ2-5; a weak D match, TRBD2 (5 bases). CDR3 length: 13 residues. Germline loops: CDR1 MNHEY, CDR2 SVGAGI. Deletions cut 5 bases from V and 7 bases from J, with 14 bases between. CDR3 sequence reads: CASSVQREGTQYF. CDR3 nucleotide sequence: TGTGCCAGCAGTGTTCAGAGAGAGGGGACCCAGTACTTC.

The rearrangement links TRBV28 to TRBJ2-1; 12 bases map to TRBD2. This CDR3 region has 15 residues. Germline lookup yields CDR1 MDHEN and CDR2 SYDVKM. V was pared by 6 bases and J by 10 bases, with 10 bases of the junction left unmatched. The CDR3 coding sequence is TGTGCCAGCAGGGGACTAGCGGGTTCCAAGGCGGAGCAGTTCTTC. The encoded protein is CASRGLAGSKAEQFF.

The genes are TRBV4-1 and TRBJ2-3; 7 nucleotides line up with TRBD1. Germline V CDR1 and CDR2: MGHRA, YSYEKL. V trimming: 0 bases; J trimming: 1 base; junction bases outside the gene matches: 7. The CDR3 totals 17 residues. The CDR3 DNA is TGCGCCAGCAGCCAAGACCACGACAGGGAAGGCACAGATACGCAGTATTTT. It is translated as CASSQDHDREGTDTQYF.

The rearrangement links TRBV6-5 to TRBJ1-1, with D maybe TRBD1 (5 bases). V lost 3 bases, J lost 1 base, and 15 bases lay in between. The CDR3 spans 16 residues. Germline assignment: CDR1 MNHEY and CDR2 SVGAGI. CDR3 DNA: TGTGCCAGCAGTTATCGCTGGCGGGGCCCGAACACTGAAGCTTTCTTT. Its translation is CASSYRWRGPNTEAFF.

This chain connects TRBV6-1 to TRBJ1-5; 8 positions agree with TRBD1. The CDR3 has 17 amino acids. Trimming took 4 bases from V and 5 from J; bases not matched to a gene: 13. Germline V gene sequence: CDR1 MNHNS, CDR2 SASEGT. CDR3: CASSGDTGTGPYQPQHF. The CDR3 DNA is TGTGCCAGCAGTGGGGACACGGGGACAGGTCCGTATCAGCCCCAGCATTTT.

This clone is a singleton in its sample. The CDR3 DNA follows: TGTGCCAGCAGGGGGGGGGCTCACGAGCAGTACTTC. This codes for CASRGGAHEQYF. The chain recombines TRBV6-1 with TRBJ2-7, with D perhaps TRBD2 (7 bases). The V gene lost 6 bases and the J gene lost 5 bases, with 11 bases spanning the gap. The CDR3 has 12 amino acids. CDR1 and CDR2 (germline): MNHNS, SASEGT.

This sequence joins TRBV14 and TRBJ1-4, with 9 nucleotides matching TRBD1. V was pared by 3 bases and J by 3 bases, with 8 bases of the junction left unmatched. The CDR3 runs 17 residues. CDR1 is SGHDN and CDR2 is FVKESK in the germline V gene. Here the CDR3 DNA reads TGTGCCAGCAGCCAGCTCGGACAGGGGATATCTAATGAAAAACTGTTTTTT. Translation gives CASSQLGQGISNEKLFF.